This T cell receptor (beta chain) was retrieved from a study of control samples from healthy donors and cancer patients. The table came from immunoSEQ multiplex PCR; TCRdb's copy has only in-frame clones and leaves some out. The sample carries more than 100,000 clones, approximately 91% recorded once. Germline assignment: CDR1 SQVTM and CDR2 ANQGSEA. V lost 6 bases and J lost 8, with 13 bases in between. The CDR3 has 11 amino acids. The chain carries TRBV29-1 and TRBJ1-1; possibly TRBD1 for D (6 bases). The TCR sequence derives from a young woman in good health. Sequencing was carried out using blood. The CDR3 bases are TGCAGCGTGGAACCTACAGGGGAAGCTTTCTTT. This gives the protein CSVEPTGEAFF.